These T cell receptor beta chains were read from a single sample in a study of T cells in tuberculosis. The repertoire was sequenced with immunoSEQ multiplex PCR; TCRdb's copy has only in-frame clones and lacks some. The sample lists 35,000 to 45,000 clones; around 94% were seen once. The material sequenced was PBMCs, taken at tuberculosis diagnosis. These receptors were collected from an adult with tuberculosis. Each CDR3 is given without its conserved first and last residue. The size entry is marked missing in some rows and otherwise reads once, few, many or a size class.

CDR3 protein | clone size | J gene | V gene
ASSLPSGGGSGANVLT | - | TRBJ2-6 | TRBV27
ASSQGQLPLH | - | TRBJ1-6 | TRBV14
ASDQGLNTEAF | - | TRBJ1-1 | TRBV11-3
ASSFRQAYEQY | - | TRBJ2-7 | TRBV5-6
ASSPGLAGGSPYEQY | - | TRBJ2-7 | TRBV5-1
ASRRLVGEDSGNTIY | - | TRBJ1-3 | TRBV5-1
ASSPYIGGYGYT | - | TRBJ1-2 | TRBV7-2
ASSQGGSGNIQY | once | TRBJ2-4 | TRBV4-1
ASSGGTGGKYQPQH | - | TRBJ1-5 | TRBV5-6
SAEGAESYEQY | - | TRBJ2-7 | TRBV29-1
ASSLGTINTGELF | - | TRBJ2-2 | TRBV6-5
ASSYYAGTSYEQY | once | TRBJ2-7 | TRBV6-5
ASSVGAGSLEETQY | - | TRBJ2-5 | TRBV9
SARGLRLNTEAF | - | TRBJ1-1 | TRBV29-1
SVEQDLDFNTEAF | - | TRBJ1-1 | TRBV29-1
ASSQGQDSYNEQF | - | TRBJ2-1 | TRBV5-1
SATPGTGRNTEAF | once | TRBJ1-1 | TRBV29-1
SAGPGTEAF | - | TRBJ1-1 | TRBV20-1
SFGRGGTEAF | - | TRBJ1-1 | TRBV29-1
ASAPLQGSGNTIY | - | TRBJ1-3 | TRBV4-1
ASSERASSYEQY | - | TRBJ2-7 | TRBV7-9
ASSLSGGGGTDTQY | - | TRBJ2-3 | TRBV11-2
ASITGGPGTGELF | - | TRBJ2-2 | TRBV28
ASSVGDRGRPEQY | medium-sized | TRBJ2-7 | TRBV9
ASSLRRGDNEQF | - | TRBJ2-1 | TRBV5-1
AWSTGAGGFGNTIY | - | TRBJ1-3 | TRBV30
ASSQGTGGDQPQH | - | TRBJ1-5 | TRBV4-2
ASKRQANTEAF | - | TRBJ1-1 | TRBV2
ASSPQRDARPPLH | - | TRBJ1-6 | TRBV9
ASSDYNTGELF | - | TRBJ2-2 | TRBV2
ASRQGGTEAF | once | TRBJ1-1 | TRBV6-6
ASSQATGGKRVSPLH | - | TRBJ1-6 | TRBV4-1
ASRGNQRGAPEGSGGTQY | - | TRBJ2-3 | TRBV5-1
ASSTSGGAFEQF | - | TRBJ2-1 | TRBV19
ASSQPGVAHEQY | - | TRBJ2-7 | TRBV6-5
ASGLAQGYTGELF | - | TRBJ2-2 | TRBV12-5
ASSIVGSASFYEQY | - | TRBJ2-7 | TRBV19
ASSLTGGAVYGYT | - | TRBJ1-2 | TRBV7-2
ASRGTGGNSPLH | - | TRBJ1-6 | TRBV5-1
ASSPPGDEQF | once | TRBJ2-1 | TRBV11-3
ASSKIFTDRDGTDTQY | - | TRBJ2-3 | TRBV27
AWARQGREIGELF | - | TRBJ2-2 | TRBV30
ASSGDRGNSPLH | - | TRBJ1-6 | TRBV18
ASSFLQGRGAYEQY | - | TRBJ2-7 | TRBV5-5
ASSQGTEFYGYT | - | TRBJ1-2 | TRBV14
ASSLTGGAGTQY | - | TRBJ2-5 | TRBV7-6